This T cell receptor (beta chain) comes out of a study of blood T cell repertoires in COVID-19. In the study overall: Acute and convalescent COVID-19 samples came from the United States, Italy and Spain. Sample material is recorded as cDNA or gDNA derived from T cells, B-cell-depleted T cells, or PBMCs.

The CDR3 has 12 amino acids. CDR1 and CDR2 (germline): LNHDA, SQIVND (reference sequence). Trimming removed 9 bases from V and 5 bases from J, with 10 bases in between. While infection was still active, Seattle patients were enrolled and then followed longitudinally. Study processing details: It was from reference gene primer amplification that nucleated cell counts were estimated. Profiling relied on immunoSEQ multiplex PCR, and the TCRdb table lists in-frame clones only, not all of them. V, J and clone size are taken as reported in that table, and D and trimming were inferred from the DNA itself. This table has about 210,000 clones, around 76% appearing once.

Sequenced material: peripheral blood. The V call is TRBV19, the J call TRBJ2-2; TRBD2 is a possible D gene (6 bases). The TCR was taken from a woman between 55 and 75 years old with COVID-19, enrolled during active disease. The CDR3 reads CASIGRTGELFF. The CDR3 DNA sequence: TGTGCCAGCATCGGGAGAACCGGGGAGCTGTTTTTT.